This TCR beta chain was captured in a study of T cell responses to AZD1222 COVID-19 vaccine. Assay: immunoSEQ multiplex PCR; the TCRdb copy retains only in-frame clones and omits some. The sample yields 150,000 or so clones, 90% to 95% seen once. Germline assignment: CDR1 SGHAT and CDR2 FQNNGV. CDR3 length: 12 amino acids. Trimming pared 4 bases from V and 4 bases from J, leaving 7 bases between. Sequenced material: peripheral blood, taken 28 days after the second AZD1222 dose. The TCR was taken from an adult who received the AZD1222 COVID-19 vaccine. The chain joins TRBV11-2 to TRBJ1-2; D call uncertain. The CDR3 protein is CASSSHSYGYTF. For the CDR3, the DNA is TGTGCCAGCAGCTCGCATAGCTATGGCTACACCTTC. Together with reference TRBV11-2 and TRBJ1-2, the CDR3 gives the full variable domain: EAGVAQSPRYKIIEKRQSVAFWCNPISGHATLYWYQQILGQGPKLLIQFQNNGVVDDSQLPKDRFSAERLKGVDSTLKIQPAKLEDSAVYLCASSSHSYGYTFGSGTRLTVV.